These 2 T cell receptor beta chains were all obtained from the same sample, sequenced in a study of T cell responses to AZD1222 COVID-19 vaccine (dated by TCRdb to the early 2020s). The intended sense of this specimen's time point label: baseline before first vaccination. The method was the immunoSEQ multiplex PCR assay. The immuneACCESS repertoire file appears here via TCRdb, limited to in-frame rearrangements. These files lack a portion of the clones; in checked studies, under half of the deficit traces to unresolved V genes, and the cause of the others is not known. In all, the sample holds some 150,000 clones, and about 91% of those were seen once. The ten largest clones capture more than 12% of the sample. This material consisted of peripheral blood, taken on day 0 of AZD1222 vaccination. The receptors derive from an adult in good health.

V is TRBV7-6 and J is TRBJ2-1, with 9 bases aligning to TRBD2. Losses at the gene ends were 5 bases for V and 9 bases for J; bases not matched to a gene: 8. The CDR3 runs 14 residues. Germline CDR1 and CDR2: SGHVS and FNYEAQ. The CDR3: CASSVQRGVGEQFF. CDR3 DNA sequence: TGTGCCAGCAGCGTTCAGCGGGGGGTCGGTGAGCAGTTCTTC.

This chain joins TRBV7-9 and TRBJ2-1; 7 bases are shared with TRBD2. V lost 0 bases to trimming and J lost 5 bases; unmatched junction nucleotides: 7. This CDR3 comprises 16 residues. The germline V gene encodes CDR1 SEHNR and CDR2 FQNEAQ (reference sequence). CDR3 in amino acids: CASSLANGAGNNEQFF. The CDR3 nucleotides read TGTGCCAGCAGCTTAGCGAACGGAGCGGGAAACAATGAGCAGTTCTTC.